Below, 17 T cell receptor beta chains from the same sample are listed, as sequenced in a study of T cell clonotyping in hematopoietic cell transplantation. The protocol was immunoSEQ multiplex PCR, while the TCRdb copy is restricted to in-frame clones and leaves out a portion. This repertoire shows 55,000 to 70,000 clones, around 94% found once; its top ten account for around 1.6%. Sequenced input: peripheral blood mononuclear cells. The receptors were sampled from a man aged 45-60 years in good health. Some clones in this sample may be carry-over from other donors' samples.

The chain employs TRBV7-9 and TRBJ2-5; D tentatively fits TRBD1 or TRBD2 (5 bases each). The V gene's germline CDR1 is SEHNR and CDR2 FQNEAQ (reference sequence). This CDR3 has 14 residues. V lost 5 bases to trimming and J lost 2 bases, with 12 bases between them. In DNA, the CDR3 is TGTGCCAGCAGCCCTGATGGGGGACAAGAGACCCAGTACTTC. As protein: CASSPDGGQETQYF.

The chain is built from TRBV6-1 and TRBJ1-2; TRBD1 aligns across 8 bases. The V gene end was trimmed by 8 bases and the J gene end by 6 bases; junction bases not matched to a gene: 11. Germline loops: CDR1 MNHNS, CDR2 SASEGT. This CDR3 has 14 amino acids. The CDR3 is CASGGGRGLNGYTF. CDR3 DNA: TGTGCCAGCGGAGGTGGCAGGGGGCTAAATGGCTACACCTTC.

J is TRBJ2-7 and V is TRBV7-9; D unclear. The germline gives CDR1 SEHNR, CDR2 FQNEAQ (reference sequence). The CDR3 is 13 amino acids. V lost 6 bases and J lost 4, with 13 bases in between. Here the CDR3 reads CASSPLQLYEQYF. The CDR3 DNA sequence: TGTGCCAGCAGTCCCCTCCAACTATACGAGCAGTACTTC.

The V and J genes are TRBV7-2 and TRBJ2-2; the match to TRBD2 covers 11 bases. With V trimmed by 6 bases and J by 4 bases, 7 bases remained unmatched. Germline lookup yields CDR1 SGHTA and CDR2 FQGNSA. The CDR3 consists of 16 residues. The CDR3 is CASRGLAADVTGELFF. CDR3 coding DNA: TGTGCCAGCAGGGGACTAGCGGCTGATGTCACCGGGGAGCTGTTTTTT. Complete variable domain (other parts from reference TRBV7-2 and TRBJ2-2): GAGVSQSPSNKVTEKGKDVELRCDPISGHTALYWYRQSLGQGLEFLIYFQGNSAPDKSGLPSDRFSAERTGGSVSTLTIQRTQQEDSAVYLCASRGLAADVTGELFFGEGSRLTVL.

The chain joins TRBV4-3 to TRBJ1-4; D remains unclear. CDR1 and CDR2 from the germline V gene are LGHNA and YSLEER. The CDR3 is made up of 15 amino acids. The V end was cut by 3 bases, the J end by 4 bases, with 12 bases between. The CDR3 region is CASSQTLTGNEKLFF. CDR3 coding DNA: TGCGCCAGCAGCCAGACACTAACGGGTAATGAAAAACTGTTTTTT.

The chain employs TRBV6-6 and TRBJ1-5; possibly TRBD1 for D (5 bases). Germline CDR1 reads MNHNY; CDR2 reads SVGAGI (reference sequence). V was pared by 7 bases and J by 3 bases, with 13 bases between. The CDR3 is 14 residues long. Here the CDR3 reads CASNKGWVNQPQHF. Written as DNA, the CDR3 is TGTGCCAGCAATAAGGGGTGGGTCAATCAGCCCCAGCATTTT.

The chain is built from TRBV7-3 and TRBJ2-5; 13 bases match TRBD2. The CDR3 totals 18 residues. Losses at the gene ends were 5 bases for V and 0 bases for J; bases not matched to a gene: 9. Per germline, CDR1 SGHTA and CDR2 FQGTGA. As DNA, the CDR3 is TGTGCCAGCAGCCCAGGACTAGCGGGGGATACGTACCAAGAGACCCAGTACTTC. Translated, it gives CASSPGLAGDTYQETQYF.

This clone was recorded only once. The chain couples TRBV9 to TRBJ2-7, with D possibly called TRBD1 or TRBD2 (6 bases each). The CDR3 is 14 amino acids. Germline CDR1 is SGDLS and CDR2 is YYNGEE. Trimming shortened V by 0 bases and J by 2 bases, and 9 bases separated the two germline ends. CDR3 region: CASSVAGDTYEQYF. DNA of the CDR3: TGTGCCAGCAGCGTAGCGGGGGACACCTACGAGCAGTACTTC. The entire variable domain, with the rest obtained from reference TRBV9 and TRBJ2-7, is as follows: DSGVTQTPKHLITATGQRVTLRCSPRSGDLSVYWYQQSLDQGLQFLIQYYNGEERAKGNILERFSAQQFPDLHSELNLSSLELGDSALYFCASSVAGDTYEQYFGPGTRLTVT.

This clone was observed a single time. This chain connects TRBV7-2 to TRBJ1-5; 8 positions agree with TRBD1. CDR1 SGHTA and CDR2 FQGNSA come from the germline V gene. Trimming cost V 4 bases and J 9 bases; bases outside gene matches: 5. The length of the CDR3 is 13 residues. The CDR3 protein is CASSSDGQGPQHF. DNA for the CDR3: TGTGCCAGCAGCTCCGACGGACAGGGGCCCCAGCATTTT. Using reference TRBV7-2 and TRBJ1-5 for the parts outside the CDR3, the full variable domain is GAGVSQSPSNKVTEKGKDVELRCDPISGHTALYWYRQSLGQGLEFLIYFQGNSAPDKSGLPSDRFSAERTGGSVSTLTIQRTQQEDSAVYLCASSSDGQGPQHFGDGTRLSIL.

This chain links TRBV6-5 with TRBJ1-5; D uncertain. The V end lost 6 bases, the J end lost 3 bases, and 9 bases lay between the germline ends. This CDR3 has 13 amino acids. Germline V gene lookup returns CDR1 MNHEY and CDR2 SVGAGI. CDR3 loop: CASRGLNNQPQHF. The CDR3 DNA follows: TGTGCCAGCAGAGGACTTAACAATCAGCCCCAGCATTTT.

The rearrangement joins TRBV7-2 to TRBJ1-5; TRBD1 matches 9 bases. Germline V lookup: CDR1 SGHTA, CDR2 FQGNSA. There are 15 residues in the CDR3. V gave up 5 bases and J gave up 5 bases; unmatched junction bases: 7. The DNA of the CDR3 is TGTGCCAGCAGCGCTACAGGGGGCCGCTATCAGCCCCAGCATTTT. Its translation is CASSATGGRYQPQHF.

This clone has more than one count but fewer than ten. The rearrangement joins TRBV10-3 to TRBJ2-1; D is possibly TRBD2 (6 bases). Germline V lookup: CDR1 ENHRY, CDR2 SYGVKD. V was cut by 4 bases and J by 5 bases, with 15 bases left in between. The CDR3 loop spans 15 amino acids. The CDR3, as DNA: TGTGCCATCAGTGCCCTACGGGAGACTAACAATGAGCAGTTCTTC. Amino acids: CAISALRETNNEQFF.

This rearrangement joins TRBV29-1 to TRBJ2-7; no clear D gene. Germline V gene lookup returns CDR1 SQVTM and CDR2 ANQGSEA. Trimming removed 5 bases from V and 0 bases from J, with 8 bases in between. The CDR3 is 12 residues long. The CDR3 here is CSVLSYSYEQYF. CDR3 in DNA: TGCAGCGTTTTGTCGTACTCCTACGAGCAGTACTTC.

The chain recombines TRBV5-1 with TRBJ1-2; 9 nucleotides align to TRBD1. J was trimmed by 8 bases and V by 0 bases; bases with no gene match: 5. Germline CDR1 and CDR2: SGHRS and YFSETQ. This CDR3 comprises 14 residues. CDR3 sequence reads: CASSLGGTGSGYTF. The CDR3 region has the DNA TGCGCCAGCAGCTTGGGGGGGACAGGGTCCGGCTACACCTTC. Variable domain in full (rest from reference TRBV5-1 and TRBJ1-2): KAGVTQTPRYLIKTRGQQVTLSCSPISGHRSVSWYQQTPGQGLQFLFEYFSETQRNKGNFPGRFSGRQFSNSRSEMNVSTLELGDSALYLCASSLGGTGSGYTFGSGTRLTVV.

About this clone: This sample includes further DNA sequences coding for the same CDR3. V usage is TRBV20-1 and J usage is TRBJ2-7, with 9 bases lining up with TRBD1. The CDR3 contains 11 residues. The germline CDR1 and CDR2 sequences are DFQATT and SNEGSKA (reference sequence). Trimming removed 6 bases from V and 5 bases from J; junction bases left unmatched: 2. The CDR3 nucleotides read TGCAGTGCGGACAGGGGTCACGAGCAGTACTTC. This encodes CSADRGHEQYF.

This chain uses TRBV6-5 with TRBJ1-1; D is perhaps TRBD1 (5 bases). Germline V gives CDR1 MNHEY, CDR2 SVGAGI. V was pared by 6 bases and J by 5 bases, with 13 bases between. The CDR3 has 13 residues. The CDR3 protein is CASRTALWTEAFF. The CDR3 DNA follows: TGTGCCAGCAGGACAGCGTTGTGGACTGAAGCTTTCTTT.

V and J are TRBV29-1 and TRBJ1-1; D remains ambiguous. The CDR3 consists of 14 residues. Germline assignment: CDR1 SQVTM and CDR2 ANQGSEA. V was trimmed by 4 bases and J by 0 bases, leaving 12 bases between them. In DNA, the CDR3 is TGCAGCGTTGGGGCTACAGTGATGAACACTGAAGCTTTCTTT. Its translation is CSVGATVMNTEAFF.